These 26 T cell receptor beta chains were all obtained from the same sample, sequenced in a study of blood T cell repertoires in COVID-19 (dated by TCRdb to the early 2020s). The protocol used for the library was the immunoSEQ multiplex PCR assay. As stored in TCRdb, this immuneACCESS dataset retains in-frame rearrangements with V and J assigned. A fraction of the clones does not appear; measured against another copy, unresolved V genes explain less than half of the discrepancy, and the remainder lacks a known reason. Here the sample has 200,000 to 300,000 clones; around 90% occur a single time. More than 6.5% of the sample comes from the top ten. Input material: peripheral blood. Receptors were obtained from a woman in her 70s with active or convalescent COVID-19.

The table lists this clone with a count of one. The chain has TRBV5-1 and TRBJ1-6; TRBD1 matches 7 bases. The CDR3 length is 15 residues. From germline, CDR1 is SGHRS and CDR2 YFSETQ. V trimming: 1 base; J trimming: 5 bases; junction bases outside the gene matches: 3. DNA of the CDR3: TGCGCCAGCAGCTTGAGGGGACAGAATAATTCACCCCTCCACTTT. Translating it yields CASSLRGQNNSPLHF. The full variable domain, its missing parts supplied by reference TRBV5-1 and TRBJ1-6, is KAGVTQTPRYLIKTRGQQVTLSCSPISGHRSVSWYQQTPGQGLQFLFEYFSETQRNKGNFPGRFSGRQFSNSRSEMNVSTLELGDSALYLCASSLRGQNNSPLHFGNGTRLTVT.

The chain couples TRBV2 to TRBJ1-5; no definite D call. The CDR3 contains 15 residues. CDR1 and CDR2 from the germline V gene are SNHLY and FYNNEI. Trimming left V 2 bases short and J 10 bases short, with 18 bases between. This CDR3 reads CASSERSLLGVPQHF. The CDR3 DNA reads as TGTGCCAGCAGTGAACGGTCCCTCCTCGGAGTCCCCCAGCATTTT.

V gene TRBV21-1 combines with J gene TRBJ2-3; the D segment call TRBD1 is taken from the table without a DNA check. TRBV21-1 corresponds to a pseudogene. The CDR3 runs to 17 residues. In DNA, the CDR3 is TGTGCCAGCAGCTCAAGGAAGACAGGGGGGTGGACAGATACGCAGTATTTT. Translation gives CASSSRKTGGWTDTQYF.

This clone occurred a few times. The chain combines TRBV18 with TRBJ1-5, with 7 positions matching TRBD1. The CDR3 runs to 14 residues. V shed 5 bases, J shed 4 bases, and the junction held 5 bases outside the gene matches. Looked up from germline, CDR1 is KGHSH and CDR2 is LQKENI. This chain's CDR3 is CASSAQGQNQPQHF. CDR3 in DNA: TGTGCCAGCTCAGCACAGGGGCAAAATCAGCCCCAGCATTTT. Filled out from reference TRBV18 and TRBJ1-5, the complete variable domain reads NAGVMQNPRHLVRRRGQEARLRCSPMKGHSHVYWYRQLPEEGLKFMVYLQKENIIDESGMPKERFSAEFPKEGPSILRIQQVVRGDSAAYFCASSAQGQNQPQHFGDGTRLSIL.

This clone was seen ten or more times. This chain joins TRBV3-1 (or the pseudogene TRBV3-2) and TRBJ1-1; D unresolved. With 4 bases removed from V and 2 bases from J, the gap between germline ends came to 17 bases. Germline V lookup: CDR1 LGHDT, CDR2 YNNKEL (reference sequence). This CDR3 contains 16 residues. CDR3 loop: CASSPGGGRGNTEAFF. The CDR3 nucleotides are TGTGCCAGCAGCCCTGGAGGAGGGAGAGGAAACACTGAAGCTTTCTTT.

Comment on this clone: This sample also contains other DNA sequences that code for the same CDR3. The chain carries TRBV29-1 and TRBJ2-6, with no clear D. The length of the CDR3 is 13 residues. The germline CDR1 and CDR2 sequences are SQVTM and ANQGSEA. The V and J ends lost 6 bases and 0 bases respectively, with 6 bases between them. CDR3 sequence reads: CSVYSSGANVLTF. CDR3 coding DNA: TGCAGCGTCTATAGCTCTGGGGCCAACGTCCTGACTTTC.

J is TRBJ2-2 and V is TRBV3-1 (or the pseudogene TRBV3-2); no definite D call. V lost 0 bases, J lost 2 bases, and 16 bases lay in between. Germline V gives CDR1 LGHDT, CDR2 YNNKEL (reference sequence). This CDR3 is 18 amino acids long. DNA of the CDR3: TGTGCCAGCAGCCAAGATAAGCCCCCTGAAGCAAACACCGGGGAGCTGTTTTTT. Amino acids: CASSQDKPPEANTGELFF.

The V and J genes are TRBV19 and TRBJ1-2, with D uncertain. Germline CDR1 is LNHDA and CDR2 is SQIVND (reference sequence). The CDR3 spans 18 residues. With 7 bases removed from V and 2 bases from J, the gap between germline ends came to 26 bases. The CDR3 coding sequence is TGTGCCAGTACTACCATCGACCCTAGGATCTCAAAAAACTATGGCTACACCTTC. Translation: CASTTIDPRISKNYGYTF.

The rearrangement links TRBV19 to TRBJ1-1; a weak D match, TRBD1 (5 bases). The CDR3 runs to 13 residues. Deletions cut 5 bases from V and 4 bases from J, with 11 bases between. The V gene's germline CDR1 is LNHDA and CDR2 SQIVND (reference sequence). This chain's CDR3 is CASSDHRGTEAFF. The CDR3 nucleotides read TGTGCCAGTAGTGACCATAGGGGCACTGAAGCTTTCTTT. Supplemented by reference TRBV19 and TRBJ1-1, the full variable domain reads DGGITQSPKYLFRKEGQNVTLSCEQNLNHDAMYWYRQDPGQGLRLIYYSQIVNDFQKGDIAEGYSVSREKKESFPLTVTSAQKNPTAFYLCASSDHRGTEAFFGQGTRLTVV.

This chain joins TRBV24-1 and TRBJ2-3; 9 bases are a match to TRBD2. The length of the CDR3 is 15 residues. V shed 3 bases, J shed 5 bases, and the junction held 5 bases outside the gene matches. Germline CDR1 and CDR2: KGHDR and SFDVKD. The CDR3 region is CATSDGGGAKDTQYF. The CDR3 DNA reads TGTGCCACCAGTGATGGCGGGGGGGCGAAAGATACGCAGTATTTT.

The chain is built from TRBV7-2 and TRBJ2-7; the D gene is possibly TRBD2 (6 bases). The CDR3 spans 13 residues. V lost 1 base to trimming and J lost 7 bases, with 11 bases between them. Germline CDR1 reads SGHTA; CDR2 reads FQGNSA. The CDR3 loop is CASSLDEAGEQYF. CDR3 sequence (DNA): TGTGCCAGCAGCTTAGATGAGGCGGGAGAGCAGTACTTC.

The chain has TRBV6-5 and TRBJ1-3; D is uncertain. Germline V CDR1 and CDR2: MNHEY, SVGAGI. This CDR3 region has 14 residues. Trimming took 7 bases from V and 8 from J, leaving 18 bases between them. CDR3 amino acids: CASTPGQSIHTIYF. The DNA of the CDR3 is TGTGCCAGCACCCCGGGTCAGAGCATCCACACCATATATTTT.

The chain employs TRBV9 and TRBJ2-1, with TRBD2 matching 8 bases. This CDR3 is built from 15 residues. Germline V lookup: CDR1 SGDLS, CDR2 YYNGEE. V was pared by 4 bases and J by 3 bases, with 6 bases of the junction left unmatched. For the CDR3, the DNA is TGTGCCAGCAGCCCCCGGGGGGGCGGCTACAATGAGCAGTTCTTC. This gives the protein CASSPRGGGYNEQFF.

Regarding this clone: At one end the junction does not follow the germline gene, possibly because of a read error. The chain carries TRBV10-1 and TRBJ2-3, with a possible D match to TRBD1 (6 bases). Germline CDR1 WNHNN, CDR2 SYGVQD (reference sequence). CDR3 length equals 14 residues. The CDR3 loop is CATSFSGGTDTQYF. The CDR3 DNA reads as TGCGCCACCAGTTTTTCAGGGGGCACAGATACGCAGTATTTT.

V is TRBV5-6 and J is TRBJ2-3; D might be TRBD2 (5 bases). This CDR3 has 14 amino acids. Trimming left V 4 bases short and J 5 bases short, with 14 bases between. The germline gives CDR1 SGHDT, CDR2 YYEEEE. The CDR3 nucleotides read TGTGCCAGCAGCGCATATCGAGAGGGAGATACGCAGTATTTT. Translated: CASSAYREGDTQYF.

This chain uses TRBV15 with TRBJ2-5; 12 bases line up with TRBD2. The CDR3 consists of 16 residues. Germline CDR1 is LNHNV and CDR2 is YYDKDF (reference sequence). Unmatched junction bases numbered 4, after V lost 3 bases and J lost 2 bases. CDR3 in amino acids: CATSRRLAGAQETQYF. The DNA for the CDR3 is TGTGCCACCAGCAGGCGACTAGCGGGGGCTCAAGAGACCCAGTACTTC.

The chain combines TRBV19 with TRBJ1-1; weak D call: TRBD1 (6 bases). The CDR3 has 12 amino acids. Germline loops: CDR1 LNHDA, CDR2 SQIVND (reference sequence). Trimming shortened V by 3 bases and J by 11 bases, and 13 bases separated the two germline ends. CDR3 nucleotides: TGTGCCAGTAGTATGGGGACAATTAAGGCTTTCTTT. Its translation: CASSMGTIKAFF.

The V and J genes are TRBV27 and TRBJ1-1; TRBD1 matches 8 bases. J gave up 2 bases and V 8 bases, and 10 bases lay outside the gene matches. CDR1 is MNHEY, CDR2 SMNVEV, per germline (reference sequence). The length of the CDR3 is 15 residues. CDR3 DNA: TGTGCCAGCGCCTCGGGCAGGGGGCTTAACACTGAAGCTTTCTTT. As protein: CASASGRGLNTEAFF.

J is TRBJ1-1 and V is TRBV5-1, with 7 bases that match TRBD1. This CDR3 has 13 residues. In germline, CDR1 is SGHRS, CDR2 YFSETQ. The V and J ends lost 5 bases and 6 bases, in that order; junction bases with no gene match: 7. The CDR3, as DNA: TGCGCCAGCAGAACCACAGGGGACTCTGAAGCTTTCTTT. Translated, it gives CASRTTGDSEAFF.

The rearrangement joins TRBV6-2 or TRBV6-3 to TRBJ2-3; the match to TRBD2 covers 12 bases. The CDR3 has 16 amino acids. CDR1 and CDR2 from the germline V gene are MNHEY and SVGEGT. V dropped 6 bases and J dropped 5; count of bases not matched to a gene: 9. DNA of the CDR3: TGTGCCAGCAGCGAAGGACTAGCGGGGCTGGGAGATACGCAGTATTTT. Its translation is CASSEGLAGLGDTQYF.

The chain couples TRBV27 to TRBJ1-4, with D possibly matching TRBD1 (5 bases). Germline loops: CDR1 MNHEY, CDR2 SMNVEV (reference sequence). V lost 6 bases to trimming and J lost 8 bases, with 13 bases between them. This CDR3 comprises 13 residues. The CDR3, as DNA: TGTGCCAGCAGGACAGCTCGGAGCGAAAAACTGTTTTTT. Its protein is CASRTARSEKLFF.

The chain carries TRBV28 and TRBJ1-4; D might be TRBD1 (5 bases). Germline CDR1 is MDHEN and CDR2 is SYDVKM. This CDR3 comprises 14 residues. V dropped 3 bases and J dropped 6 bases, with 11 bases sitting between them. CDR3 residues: CASSLTEDHEKLFF. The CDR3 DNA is TGTGCCAGCAGTTTGACAGAGGACCATGAAAAACTGTTTTTT. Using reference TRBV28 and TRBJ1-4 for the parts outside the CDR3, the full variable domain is DVKVTQSSRYLVKRTGEKVFLECVQDMDHENMFWYRQDPGLGLRLIYFSYDVKMKEKGDIPEGYSVSREKKERFSLILESASTNQTSMYLCASSLTEDHEKLFFGSGTQLSVL.

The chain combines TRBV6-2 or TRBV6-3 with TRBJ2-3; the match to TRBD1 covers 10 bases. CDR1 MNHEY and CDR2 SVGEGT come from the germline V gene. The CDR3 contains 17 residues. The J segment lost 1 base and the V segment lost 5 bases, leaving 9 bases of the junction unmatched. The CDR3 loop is CASSIPGQGIGTDTQYF. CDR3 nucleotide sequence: TGTGCCAGCAGTATCCCGGGACAGGGGATAGGCACAGATACGCAGTATTTT.

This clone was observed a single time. This CDR3 is CASSPDSLISYGYTF. CDR3 nucleotides: TGTGCCAGCAGTCCCGACAGTCTCATCTCCTATGGCTACACCTTC. This chain connects TRBV6-5 to TRBJ1-2, with a possible D match to TRBD1 (5 bases). The CDR3 contains 15 residues. Germline V CDR1 and CDR2: MNHEY, SVGAGI. V was cut by 5 bases and J by 4 bases, with 17 bases left in between.

The CDR3 spells CASSPQGQGLVGYTF. CDR3 in DNA: TGTGCCAGCAGCCCACAGGGACAGGGGTTGGTCGGCTACACCTTC. This chain connects TRBV7-3 to TRBJ1-2; the match to TRBD1 covers 10 bases. The CDR3 has 15 residues. Germline V gene sequence: CDR1 SGHTA, CDR2 FQGTGA. V shed 5 bases and J 8 bases; nucleotides not matched to a gene: 11.

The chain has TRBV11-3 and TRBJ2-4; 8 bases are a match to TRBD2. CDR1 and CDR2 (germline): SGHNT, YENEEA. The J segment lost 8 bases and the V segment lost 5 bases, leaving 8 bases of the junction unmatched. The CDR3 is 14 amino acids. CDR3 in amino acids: CASSRGGIEDIQYF. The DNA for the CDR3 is TGTGCCAGCAGCCGCGGGGGGATTGAGGACATTCAGTACTTC. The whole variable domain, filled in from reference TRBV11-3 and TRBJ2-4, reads EAGVVQSPRYKIIEKKQPVAFWCNPISGHNTLYWYLQNLGQGPELLIRYENEEAVDDSQLPKDRFSAERLKGVDSTLKIQPAELGDSAVYLCASSRGGIEDIQYFGAGTRLSVL.